Here is one TCR beta chain with its context. These data come from a study of T cell changes during pregnancy in multiple sclerosis. Here immunoSEQ multiplex PCR was the method, and the copy in TCRdb shows in-frame clones only, minus some. The data contain 45,000 to 55,000 clones, approximately 90% of them singletons. The receptor was isolated from a female donor with multiple sclerosis, enrolled in a pregnancy study. The specimen comprised CD4+ T cells from peripheral blood mononuclear cells, sampled after pregnancy.

CDR3 amino acids: CASSSEGVAEKLFF. DNA for the CDR3: TGTGCCAGCAGCTCCGAGGGGGTAGCTGAAAAACTGTTTTTT. V usage is TRBV11-3 and J usage is TRBJ1-4, with D maybe TRBD1 (6 bases). V shed 4 bases and J shed 7 bases, with 13 bases lying between them. The CDR3 length is 14 residues. The V gene's germline CDR1 is SGHNT and CDR2 YENEEA.